The clone carrying this T cell receptor beta chain has at least ten counts. The record originates from a study of prognosis after radiotherapy for stage I lung cancer. About the research overall: Patient ages ran from about 53 to 90, with a median of around 70 years, and the group had about a dozen men and roughly six women. Among the patients, over five had squamous cell carcinoma and some 11 had adenocarcinoma.

The CDR3 loop spans 14 amino acids. The V gene's germline CDR1 is MNHEY and CDR2 SVGEGT. V dropped 1 base and J dropped 2 bases, with 9 bases sitting between them. Using two-round multiplex PCR, the authors amplified TCR beta CDR3 from genomic DNA. First-round PCR amplification was performed with primers specific to each TRBV and TRBJ gene. MiXCR, run by TCRdb on the multiplex PCR reads, gives a single entry per CDR3 protein. The sample gives roughly 15,000 distinct CDR3 sequences, 30% to 40% of which show up once; 20% to 25% is in the top ten. The material was PBMCs, obtained before or after stereotactic body radiation therapy (not recorded which). The chain joins TRBV6-2 or TRBV6-3 to TRBJ2-7, with D tentatively TRBD1 (6 bases). This clonotype originated in a donor at least 50 years old with non-small cell lung cancer. The CDR3 nucleotides read TGTGCCAGCAGTTACTATCAGGGGCCCTACGAGCAGTACTTC. It yields the protein CASSYYQGPYEQYF.